One and the same sample provided the 19 T cell receptor beta chains below, sequenced in a study of cytomegalovirus exposure and HLA in healthy donors. The study ran its PCR with 60 Vbeta and 13 Jbeta primers. Clones were sequenced by immunoSEQ multiplex PCR, and TCRdb holds only the in-frame ones, with some missing. This sample has 150,000 to 200,000 clones, with 75% to 80% found just once. The sample was PBMCs. All receptors come from a man in his fifties in good health and CMV-seropositive.

The V call is TRBV11-2, the J call TRBJ1-1, with TRBD1 matching 7 bases. Germline CDR1 and CDR2: SGHAT and FQNNGV. V lost 4 bases and J lost 4; bases outside the gene matches: 9. The length of the CDR3 is 15 residues. The CDR3: CASSSGQAGGTEAFF. As DNA, the CDR3 is TGTGCCAGCAGCTCAGGACAGGCTGGGGGCACTGAAGCTTTCTTT.

The chain links TRBV5-4 to TRBJ1-6, with D possibly matching TRBD1 (6 bases). Germline V lookup: CDR1 SGHNT, CDR2 YYREEE (reference sequence). The CDR3 spans 15 residues. Between the trimmed V and J ends, which lost 3 bases and 2 bases, there was a span of 9 bases. Written as DNA, the CDR3 is TGTGCCAGCAGCTCACAGGGCCCCTATAATTCACCCCTCCACTTT. This translates into CASSSQGPYNSPLHF.

This chain connects TRBV6-1 to TRBJ2-2, with 10 nucleotides matching TRBD2. Looked up from germline, CDR1 is MNHNS and CDR2 is SASEGT. V gave up 8 bases and J gave up 3 bases; unmatched junction bases: 3. This CDR3 contains 14 residues. The chain's CDR3 is CASVLAGDTGELFF. Here the CDR3 DNA reads TGTGCCAGCGTCCTAGCGGGGGACACCGGGGAGCTGTTTTTT.

The chain recombines TRBV11-3 with TRBJ2-1, with 11 bases aligning to TRBD2. Germline-derived CDR1 and CDR2 are SGHNT and YENEEA. V gave up 4 bases and J gave up 5 bases; unmatched junction bases: 7. The CDR3 runs to 16 residues. CDR3 coding DNA: TGTGCCAGCAGCTCCCTTAGCGGGGGGGCTAACAATGAGCAGTTCTTC. Its translation: CASSSLSGGANNEQFF.

Here the CDR3 reads CASSLSGFGSEQYF. CDR3 DNA: TGTGCCAGCAGCTTGTCCGGCTTCGGGTCCGAGCAGTACTTC. V gene TRBV7-7 combines with J gene TRBJ2-7; D gene unclear. Trimming cost V 3 bases and J 6 bases, with 15 bases left between them. There are 14 residues in the CDR3. Germline CDR1 and CDR2: SSHAT and FNYEAQ (reference sequence).

On this clone itself: Distinct nucleotide sequences in the sample also encode this CDR3. This sequence joins TRBV5-4 and TRBJ2-1; D remains unclear. CDR3 length: 18 amino acids. Germline CDR1 reads SGHNT; CDR2 reads YYREEE (reference sequence). V lost 0 bases and J lost 0, with 16 bases in between. CDR3 sequence: CASSLGPSGLSSYNEQFF. CDR3 DNA: TGTGCCAGCAGCTTGGGTCCGTCAGGCTTGAGCTCCTACAATGAGCAGTTCTTC. Using reference TRBV5-4 and TRBJ2-1 for the parts outside the CDR3, the full variable domain is ETGVTQSPTHLIKTRGQQVTLRCSSQSGHNTVSWYQQALGQGPQFIFQYYREEENGRGNFPPRFSGLQFPNYSSELNVNALELDDSALYLCASSLGPSGLSSYNEQFFGPGTRLTVL.

The genes are TRBV5-1 and TRBJ1-4; TRBD1 is a possible D gene (5 bases). Trimming took 0 bases from V and 2 from J, leaving 5 bases between them. The CDR3 spans 14 residues. The V gene's germline CDR1 is SGHRS and CDR2 YFSETQ. CDR3 sequence: CASSLDRTNEKLFF. The CDR3 DNA is TGCGCCAGCAGCTTGGACAGGACTAATGAAAAACTGTTTTTT.

The rearrangement links TRBV7-2 to TRBJ2-2, with 7 positions matching TRBD2. The length of the CDR3 is 17 residues. V gave up 5 bases and J gave up 4 bases; unmatched junction bases: 13. From germline, CDR1 is SGHTA and CDR2 FQGNSA. Written as DNA, the CDR3 is TGTGCCAGCAGCCGCACCCTGCGGGGAGGGCGCACCGGGGAGCTGTTTTTT. Protein sequence: CASSRTLRGGRTGELFF. Variable domain in full (rest from reference TRBV7-2 and TRBJ2-2): GAGVSQSPSNKVTEKGKDVELRCDPISGHTALYWYRQSLGQGLEFLIYFQGNSAPDKSGLPSDRFSAERTGGSVSTLTIQRTQQEDSAVYLCASSRTLRGGRTGELFFGEGSRLTVL.

Details on this clone: The identical CDR3 is also encoded by other nucleotide sequences in the sample. The CDR3 DNA sequence: TGTGCCAGCAGTCGACAGGGGGGATGGCAGCCCCAGCATTTT. Its protein is CASSRQGGWQPQHF. This chain connects TRBV6-5 to TRBJ1-5; the match to TRBD1 covers 9 bases. The CDR3 runs 14 residues. The V gene's germline CDR1 is MNHEY and CDR2 SVGAGI. V shed 5 bases and J 7 bases; nucleotides not matched to a gene: 6.

Regarding this clone: An end of the junction does not agree with germline; a read error may underlie this. The rearrangement uses TRBV7-9 and TRBJ1-2, with D perhaps TRBD1 (5 bases). Germline CDR1 is SEHNR and CDR2 is FQNEAQ (reference sequence). There are 12 residues in the CDR3. The CDR3 loop reads CSSSPQDKGYTF. The DNA for the CDR3 is TGTTCCAGCAGCCCACAGGATAAAGGCTACACCTTC.

The chain is built from TRBV7-9 and TRBJ2-2, with a weak D call TRBD2 (5 bases). Germline CDR1 is SEHNR and CDR2 is FQNEAQ (reference sequence). The CDR3 totals 14 residues. Trimming removed 3 bases from V and 8 bases from J, with 13 bases in between. The CDR3 sequence: CASSLVEAGGELFF. CDR3 DNA: TGTGCCAGCAGCTTGGTGGAGGCCGGGGGGGAGCTGTTTTTT. The full variable domain, rest sourced from reference TRBV7-9 and TRBJ2-2, is DTGVSQNPRHKITKRGQNVTFRCDPISEHNRLYWYRQTLGQGPEFLTYFQNEAQLEKSRLLSDRFSAERPKGSFSTLEIQRTEQGDSAMYLCASSLVEAGGELFFGEGSRLTVL.

The V and J genes are TRBV4-1 and TRBJ2-7, with D unresolved. The V gene lost 0 bases and the J gene lost 4 bases, with 16 bases spanning the gap. This CDR3 has 16 residues. Germline CDR1 and CDR2: MGHRA and YSYEKL. The CDR3 reads CASSQDRIGGSYEQYF. CDR3 nucleotides: TGCGCCAGCAGCCAAGATCGGATTGGCGGATCGTACGAGCAGTACTTC.

As regards this clone: The junction departs from the called germline gene at one end, perhaps through a read error. This sequence joins TRBV7-9 and TRBJ1-1, with TRBD1 matching 7 bases. The CDR3 has 16 residues. The germline V gene encodes CDR1 SEHNR and CDR2 FQNEAQ (reference sequence). CDR3 loop: CSSSSTGMGMNTEAFF. The DNA for the CDR3 is TGTTCCAGCAGCTCGACAGGGATGGGGATGAACACTGAAGCTTTCTTT.

V is TRBV30 and J is TRBJ1-1; a weak D match, TRBD1 (6 bases). V was pared by 6 bases and J by 0 bases, with 17 bases between. The length of the CDR3 is 15 residues. CDR1 and CDR2 from the germline V gene are GTSNPN and SVGIG (reference sequence). This CDR3 reads CACKTGQLVNTEAFF. The CDR3 DNA sequence: TGTGCCTGTAAAACGGGACAACTCGTGAACACTGAAGCTTTCTTT.

This clone was detected once. This rearrangement joins TRBV9 to TRBJ2-3; 12 bases are a match to TRBD2. CDR1 and CDR2 (germline): SGDLS, YYNGEE. Losses at the gene ends were 6 bases for V and 2 bases for J; bases not matched to a gene: 7. CDR3 length: 16 residues. CDR3 bases: TGTGCCAGCACCTTGACTAGCGGGGGACCCACAGATACGCAGTATTTT. As protein: CASTLTSGGPTDTQYF.

The rearrangement joins TRBV6-6 to TRBJ1-6; D perhaps matches TRBD1 (5 bases). V lost 2 bases, J lost 7 bases, and 12 bases lay in between. The CDR3 runs to 15 residues. Germline values: CDR1 MNHNY, CDR2 SVGAGI (reference sequence). CDR3 sequence reads: CASSYLAGSNSPLHF. In DNA form, the CDR3 reads TGTGCCAGCAGTTACCTTGCAGGGTCGAATTCACCCCTCCACTTT.

V usage is TRBV28 and J usage is TRBJ2-5; 7 positions match TRBD1. The length of the CDR3 is 17 residues. The V and J ends lost 3 bases and 1 base, in that order; junction bases with no gene match: 11. CDR1 is MDHEN and CDR2 is SYDVKM in the germline V gene. The CDR3 DNA reads as TGTGCCAGCAGTTTGCTCCCCTCCGGGACAGTCCAAGAGACCCAGTACTTC. This encodes CASSLLPSGTVQETQYF. Drawing the rest from reference TRBV28 and TRBJ2-5, the complete variable domain is DVKVTQSSRYLVKRTGEKVFLECVQDMDHENMFWYRQDPGLGLRLIYFSYDVKMKEKGDIPEGYSVSREKKERFSLILESASTNQTSMYLCASSLLPSGTVQETQYFGPGTRLLVL.

V is TRBV6-6 and J is TRBJ1-2; TRBD1 might be the D (6 bases). This CDR3 has 13 amino acids. Trimming stripped 5 bases from V and 8 bases from J, with 15 bases between. Germline values: CDR1 MNHNY, CDR2 SVGAGI (reference sequence). The CDR3 here is CASSQPGQAGYTF. In DNA, the CDR3 is TGTGCCAGCAGTCAGCCGGGACAAGCAGGCTACACCTTC.

The CDR3 DNA follows: TGTGCCAGCAGTCCGACAGCCCTCCGGGCCGGGGAGCTGTTTTTT. Translation gives CASSPTALRAGELFF. The genes are TRBV6-5 and TRBJ2-2; D may be TRBD1 (5 bases). CDR1 is MNHEY, CDR2 SVGAGI, per germline. V was clipped by 5 bases and J by 6 bases, with 16 bases between them. The CDR3 consists of 15 residues.